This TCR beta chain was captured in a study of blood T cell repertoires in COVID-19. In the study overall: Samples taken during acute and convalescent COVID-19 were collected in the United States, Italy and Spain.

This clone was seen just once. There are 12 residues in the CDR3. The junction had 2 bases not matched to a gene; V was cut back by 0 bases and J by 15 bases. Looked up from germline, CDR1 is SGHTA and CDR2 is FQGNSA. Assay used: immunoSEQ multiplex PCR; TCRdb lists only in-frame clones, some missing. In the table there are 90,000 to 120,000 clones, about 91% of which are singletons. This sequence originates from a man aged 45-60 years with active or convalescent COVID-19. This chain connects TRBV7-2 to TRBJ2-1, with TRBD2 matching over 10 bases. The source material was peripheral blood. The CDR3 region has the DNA TGTGCCAGCAGCTTAGCGGGACTAGCGCCGTTCTTC. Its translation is CASSLAGLAPFF.